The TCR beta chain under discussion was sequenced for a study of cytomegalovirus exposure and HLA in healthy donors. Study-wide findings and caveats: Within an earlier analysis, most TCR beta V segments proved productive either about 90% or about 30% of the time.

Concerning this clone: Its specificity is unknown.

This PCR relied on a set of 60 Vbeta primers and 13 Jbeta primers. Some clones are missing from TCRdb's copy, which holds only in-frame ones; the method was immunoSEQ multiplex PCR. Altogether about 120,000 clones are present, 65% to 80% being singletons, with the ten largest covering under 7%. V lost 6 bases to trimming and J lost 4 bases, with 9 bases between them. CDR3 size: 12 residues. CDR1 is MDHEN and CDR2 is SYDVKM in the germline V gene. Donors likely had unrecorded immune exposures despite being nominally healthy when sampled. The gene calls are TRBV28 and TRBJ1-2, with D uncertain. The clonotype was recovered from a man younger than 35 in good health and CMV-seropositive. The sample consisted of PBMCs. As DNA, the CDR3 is TGTGCCAGCAGCGGCCGGGGCTATGGCTACACCTTC. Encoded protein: CASSGRGYGYTF.